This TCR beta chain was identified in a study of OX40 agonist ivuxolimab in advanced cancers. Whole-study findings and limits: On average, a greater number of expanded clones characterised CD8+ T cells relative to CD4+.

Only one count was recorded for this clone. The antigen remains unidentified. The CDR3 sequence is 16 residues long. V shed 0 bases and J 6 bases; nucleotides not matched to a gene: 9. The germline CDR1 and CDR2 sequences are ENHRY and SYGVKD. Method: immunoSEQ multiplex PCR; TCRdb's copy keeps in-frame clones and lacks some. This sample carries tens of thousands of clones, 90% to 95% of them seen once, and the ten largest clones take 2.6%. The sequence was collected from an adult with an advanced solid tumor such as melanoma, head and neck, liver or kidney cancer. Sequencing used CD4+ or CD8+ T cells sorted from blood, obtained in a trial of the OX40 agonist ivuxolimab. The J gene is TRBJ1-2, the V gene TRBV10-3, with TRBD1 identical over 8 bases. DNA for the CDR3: TGTGCCATCAGTGAGTCGATATTTTCAGGGGGCGATGGCTACACCTTC. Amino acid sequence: CAISESIFSGGDGYTF.